This section outlines one TCR beta chain sequence together with its context. Within the 2 weeks before study entry, each person in the exposed group met a COVID-19 case. This sample was taken from a study of blood T cell repertoires in COVID-19. The wider study: The analysed material was cDNA or gDNA that came from T cells, B-cell-depleted T cells, or PBMCs.

Assay used: immunoSEQ multiplex PCR; TCRdb lists only in-frame clones, some missing. Here the sample spans 300,000 to 400,000 clones, 85% being singletons. With 3 bases removed from V and 6 bases from J, the gap between germline ends came to 14 bases. The CDR3 runs 14 residues. CDR1 KGHSH and CDR2 LQKENI come from the germline V gene. The sequence was collected from a woman aged 30 to 39 who had been exposed to COVID-19. The sample consisted of PBMCs or T cells enriched from blood (not recorded which). The chain joins TRBV18 to TRBJ1-2, with D perhaps matching TRBD1 (5 bases). The CDR3 reads CASSPRQSYDGYTF. In DNA, the CDR3 is TGTGCCAGCTCACCGCGACAGAGCTATGATGGCTACACCTTC.